The text below deals with one T cell receptor (beta chain). This specimen comes from a study of Graves' ophthalmopathy and Graves' hyperthyroidism. V lost 8 bases to trimming and J lost 0 bases, with 20 bases between them. Germline lookup yields CDR1 DFQATT and CDR2 SNEGSKA (reference sequence). The CDR3 runs to 15 residues. For repertoire sequencing, the TCR beta CDR3 regions were amplified from RNA transcripts. After a first-round RT-PCR with HTBI primers, a second-round multiplex PCR was run. A single record per CDR3 protein comes from TCRdb applying MiXCR to the multiplex PCR reads. The sample has fewer than 600,000 distinct CDR3 sequences, 14% seen once; the top ten hold 8% to 10%.

The sample was blood. The clonotype was recovered from a woman under 40 with Graves' ophthalmopathy. The rearrangement links TRBV20-1 to TRBJ2-7; the D gene is possibly TRBD1 (5 bases). The CDR3, as DNA: TGCAGTCCTAACCAGCCGACAGTGAGCTCCTACGAGCAGTACTTC. This translates into CSPNQPTVSSYEQYF.